This T cell receptor beta chain was profiled in a study of human T cells and chemical hapten exposure. In the study overall: Each week of the approximately 25-week study, patients had diphenylcyclopropenone applied to the scalp. Patch tests applied 0.01% DPC to the upper back, read at 6 days. Notes on the study in general: There was no change with DPC sensitization in TCRs above 1 in 1000 frequency.

The time point here: pre-sensitization, week 0. Treatment meaning: therapeutic diphenylcyclopropenone sensitization with weekly scalp DPC. In the authors' methods: The median was about 96,000 TCRs per sample, ranging about 20,000 to 690,600. TCRdb reprocessed the RACE reads with MiXCR, giving one entry per CDR3 protein. The V and J calls shown here were made by TCRdb, not taken from the authors' results. This table holds approximately 260,000 distinct CDR3 sequences, 7.5% to 10% found once. A few counts support this clonotype. The antigen is unknown. The CDR3 contains 14 residues. V lost 4 bases to trimming and J lost 3 bases; unmatched junction nucleotides: 6. The germline V gene has CDR1 SGHTA and CDR2 FQGNSA.

J is TRBJ2-7 and V is TRBV7-2; 7 bases align to TRBD2. The material was whole blood, obtained in connection with sensitization to the hapten diphenylcyclopropenone (DPC). The receptor comes from a woman aged 40 to 50 with alopecia areata. Some clones in this sample may be carry-over from other donors' samples. The CDR3, as DNA: TGTGCCAGCAGCTCGGGAGGTCCTCTCTACGAGCAGTACTTC. This sequence encodes CASSSGGPLYEQYF.